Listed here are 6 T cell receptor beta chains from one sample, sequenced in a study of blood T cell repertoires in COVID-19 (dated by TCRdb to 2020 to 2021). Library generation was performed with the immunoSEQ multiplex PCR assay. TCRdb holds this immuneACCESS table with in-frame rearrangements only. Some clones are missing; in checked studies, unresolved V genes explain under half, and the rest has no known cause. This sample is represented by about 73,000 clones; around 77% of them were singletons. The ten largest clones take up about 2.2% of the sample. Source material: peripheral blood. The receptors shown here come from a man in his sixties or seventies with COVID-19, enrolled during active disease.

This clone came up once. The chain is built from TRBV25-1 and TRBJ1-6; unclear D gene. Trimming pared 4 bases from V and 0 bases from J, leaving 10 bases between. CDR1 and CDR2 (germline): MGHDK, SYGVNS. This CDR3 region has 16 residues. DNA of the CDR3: TGTGCCAGCAGTGCACGGTCAAGCTCCTATAATTCACCCCTCCACTTT. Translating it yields CASSARSSSYNSPLHF.

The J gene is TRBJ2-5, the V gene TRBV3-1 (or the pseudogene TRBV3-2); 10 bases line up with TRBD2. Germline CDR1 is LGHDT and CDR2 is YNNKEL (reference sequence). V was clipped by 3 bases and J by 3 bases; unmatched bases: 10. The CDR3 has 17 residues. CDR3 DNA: TGTGCCAGCAGCCACCTCTCCCCCGGGACTAGCGAAGAGACCCAGTACTTC. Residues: CASSHLSPGTSEETQYF.

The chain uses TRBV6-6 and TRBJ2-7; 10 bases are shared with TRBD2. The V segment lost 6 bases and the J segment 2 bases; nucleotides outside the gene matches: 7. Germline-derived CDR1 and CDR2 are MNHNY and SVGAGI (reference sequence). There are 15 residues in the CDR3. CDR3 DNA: TGTGCCAGCAGGGGAAGGACTAGCGGTACCTACGAGCAGTACTTC. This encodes CASRGRTSGTYEQYF.

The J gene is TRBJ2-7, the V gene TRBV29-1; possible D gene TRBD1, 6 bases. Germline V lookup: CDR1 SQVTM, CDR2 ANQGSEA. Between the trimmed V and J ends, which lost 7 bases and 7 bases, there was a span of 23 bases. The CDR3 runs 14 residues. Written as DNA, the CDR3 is TGCAGCGGACAGACAGGCGCAGCGTACGGGGAGCAGTACTTC. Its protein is CSGQTGAAYGEQYF.

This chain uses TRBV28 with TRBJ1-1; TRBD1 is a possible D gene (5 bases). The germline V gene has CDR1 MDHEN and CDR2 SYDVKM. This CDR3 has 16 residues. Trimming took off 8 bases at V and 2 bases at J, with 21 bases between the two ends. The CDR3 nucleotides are TGTGCCAGCTCCATCATCTTTGGGGGGGTAAACACTGAAGCTTTCTTT. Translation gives CASSIIFGGVNTEAFF.

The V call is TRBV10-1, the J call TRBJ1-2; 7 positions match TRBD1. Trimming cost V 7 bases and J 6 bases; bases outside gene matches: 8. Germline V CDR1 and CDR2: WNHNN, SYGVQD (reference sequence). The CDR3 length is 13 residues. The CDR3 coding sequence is TGCGCCAGCACGAATAGAGACAGGGATGGCTACACCTTC. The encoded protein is CASTNRDRDGYTF.